The 25 T cell receptor beta chains below were found in one sample sequenced in a study of CD8 T cells in ankylosing spondylitis. TCRdb fed the 5' RACE reads into MiXCR, producing one record per CDR3 protein. The table records roughly 180,000 distinct CDR3 sequences, more than 10% of them present only once. Sequenced sample: blood, either unsorted or a sorted T cell fraction (not recorded which). These receptors were collected from a male donor with ankylosing spondylitis or in good health (not recorded which).

CDR3 sequence: CASRSAGALEAFF. The CDR3 DNA follows: TGTGCCAGCAGGTCAGCCGGGGCCTTAGAAGCTTTCTTT. This chain connects TRBV7-9 to TRBJ1-1, with D tentatively TRBD1 (5 bases). This CDR3 comprises 13 residues. Germline V gene data show CDR1 as SEHNR and CDR2 as FQNEAQ (reference sequence). Trimming removed 6 bases from V and 8 bases from J, with 16 bases in between.

This chain connects TRBV12-3 or TRBV12-4 to TRBJ2-7, with a weak D call TRBD1 (5 bases). Deletions cut 3 bases from V and 4 bases from J, with 13 bases between. The CDR3 totals 14 residues. The CDR3 DNA follows: TGTGCCAGCAGTTTTGGCCGTAAGGGGTACGAGCAGTACTTC. Translated: CASSFGRKGYEQYF.

This clonotype has a handful of counts. Here the CDR3 DNA reads TGTGCCAGTGACGGGGCGCGAGATACGCAGTATTTT. Its protein product is CASDGARDTQYF. The chain is built from TRBV19 and TRBJ2-3; the D call may be TRBD1 or TRBD2 (5 bases each). The V end was cut by 8 bases, the J end by 5 bases, with 11 bases between. CDR1 is LNHDA and CDR2 is SQIVND in the germline V gene (reference sequence). The CDR3 is made up of 12 amino acids. Drawing the rest from reference TRBV19 and TRBJ2-3, the complete variable domain is DGGITQSPKYLFRKEGQNVTLSCEQNLNHDAMYWYRQDPGQGLRLIYYSQIVNDFQKGDIAEGYSVSREKKESFPLTVTSAQKNPTAFYLCASDGARDTQYFGPGTRLTVL.

This clonotype was seen a handful of times. This chain uses TRBV5-1 with TRBJ2-1, with TRBD2 identical over 11 bases. J gave up 6 bases and V 4 bases, and 6 bases lay outside the gene matches. The CDR3 spans 15 residues. CDR1 and CDR2 from the germline V gene are SGHRS and YFSETQ. CDR3 in amino acids: CASSDTSGGINEQFF. The CDR3 nucleotides read TGCGCCAGCAGCGATACTAGCGGGGGAATCAATGAGCAGTTCTTC.

This clonotype was counted only a few times. The chain links TRBV5-1 to TRBJ2-5, with 12 positions matching TRBD2. Germline loops: CDR1 SGHRS, CDR2 YFSETQ. V trimming: 1 base; J trimming: 3 bases; junction bases outside the gene matches: 10. The CDR3 is 18 amino acids. Written as DNA, the CDR3 is TGCGCCAGCAGCTTGATACTAGCGGGGGGACCTTCCGAAGAGACCCAGTACTTC. Protein sequence: CASSLILAGGPSEETQYF.

CDR3 loop: CASIPRGGLSEAFF. The DNA of the CDR3 is TGTGCCAGTATTCCGCGGGGGGGGCTTTCTGAAGCTTTCTTT. V and J are TRBV19 and TRBJ1-1; D perhaps matches TRBD1 (6 bases). Trimming took 7 bases from V and 6 from J, leaving 18 bases between them. Germline V gene sequence: CDR1 LNHDA, CDR2 SQIVND (reference sequence). The CDR3 has 14 amino acids.

This clonotype was detected a few times. V gene TRBV5-1 combines with J gene TRBJ1-2, with D perhaps matching TRBD1 (6 bases). Between the trimmed V and J ends, which lost 0 bases and 6 bases, there was a span of 15 bases. In germline, CDR1 is SGHRS, CDR2 YFSETQ. The CDR3 totals 15 residues. The CDR3 is CASSLGDTGIDGYTF. CDR3 DNA: TGCGCCAGCAGCTTGGGGGATACAGGGATAGATGGCTACACCTTC.

This clonotype has only a few counts. The CDR3 region has the DNA TGTGCCAGCAGTACCGCGCTGGCTACCTACAATGAGCAGTTCTTC. Amino acids: CASSTALATYNEQFF. The chain employs TRBV12-3 or TRBV12-4 and TRBJ2-1; the D is unclear. The CDR3 spans 15 residues. Trimming removed 5 bases from V and 2 bases from J, with 13 bases in between.

The rearrangement links TRBV2 to TRBJ2-7; the match to TRBD2 covers 8 bases. Trimming removed 2 bases from V and 5 bases from J; junction bases left unmatched: 11. Germline loops: CDR1 SNHLY, CDR2 FYNNEI. The CDR3 contains 16 residues. This CDR3 reads CASSEWTSGSTHEQYF. For the CDR3, the DNA is TGTGCCAGCAGTGAATGGACGAGCGGGAGTACCCACGAGCAGTACTTC.

This clonotype was counted at least ten times. This sequence joins TRBV2 and TRBJ2-1; D may be TRBD1 (6 bases). The germline V and J ends were trimmed by 7 bases and 2 bases, with 15 bases remaining between them. CDR3 length: 15 amino acids. Germline V CDR1 and CDR2: SNHLY, FYNNEI. CDR3 coding DNA: TGTGCCAGCATAGGGGGTGGTGTACCCTACAATGAGCAGTTCTTC. As protein: CASIGGGVPYNEQFF.

The table lists this clonotype with a few counts. The chain carries TRBV6-6 and TRBJ2-7, with 7 bases lining up with TRBD2. The CDR3 totals 11 residues. After removal of 7 bases from V and 6 bases from J, the junction contained 3 bases not matched to a gene. CDR1 is MNHNY, CDR2 SVGAGI, per germline (reference sequence). CDR3 in amino acids: CASMGGSEQYF. The CDR3 DNA reads TGTGCCAGCATGGGGGGGAGCGAGCAGTACTTC.

This clonotype was seen only a few times. The rearrangement joins TRBV6-5 to TRBJ1-5; a weak D match, TRBD1 (6 bases). V lost 0 bases to trimming and J lost 6 bases, with 12 bases between them. There are 15 residues in the CDR3. In germline, CDR1 is MNHEY, CDR2 SVGAGI. For the CDR3, the DNA is TGTGCCAGCAGTTACTCGAGTGGGGGCGGTCAGCCCCAGCATTTT. Translated: CASSYSSGGGQPQHF.

This chain joins TRBV4-1 and TRBJ2-7; tentative D call: TRBD2 (6 bases). The V and J ends lost 0 bases and 3 bases respectively, with 12 bases between them. Germline assignment: CDR1 MGHRA and CDR2 YSYEKL. This CDR3 has 15 amino acids. The CDR3 nucleotides read TGCGCCAGCAGCCAAGAGGGGGGATCAGGCTACGAGCAGTACTTC. Protein product: CASSQEGGSGYEQYF.

This sequence joins TRBV30 and TRBJ2-7; D may correspond to TRBD1 or TRBD2 (5 bases each). V lost 3 bases, J lost 6 bases, and 9 bases lay in between. The germline V gene encodes CDR1 GTSNPN and CDR2 SVGIG (reference sequence). The CDR3 length is 11 residues. This CDR3 is CAWRWGSEQYF. The CDR3 DNA sequence: TGTGCCTGGAGGTGGGGGAGCGAGCAGTACTTC.

This clonotype has only a few counts. CDR3 bases: TGTGCCAGCAGACCACAGGGGAACACTGAAGCTTTCTTT. The encoded protein is CASRPQGNTEAFF. This chain uses TRBV5-6 with TRBJ1-1; TRBD1 might be the D (6 bases). Trimming cost V 5 bases and J 1 base, with 9 bases left between them. The germline CDR1 and CDR2 sequences are SGHDT and YYEEEE. This CDR3 is 13 amino acids long.

CDR3 sequence reads: CASSLVGYNNEQFF. The CDR3 bases are TGTGCCAGCAGTTTAGTGGGATACAACAATGAGCAGTTCTTC. The chain joins TRBV12-3 or TRBV12-4 to TRBJ2-1; D gene unclear. The CDR3 totals 14 residues. The V end was cut by 1 base, the J end by 5 bases, with 9 bases between.

The sample holds many counts of this clonotype. This chain connects TRBV29-1 to TRBJ1-2, with D possibly matching TRBD1 (5 bases). V lost 5 bases, J lost 4 bases, and 11 bases lay in between. The CDR3 covers 12 residues. CDR1 is SQVTM, CDR2 ANQGSEA, per germline. CDR3 region: CSVQTDFYGYTF. The CDR3 DNA reads TGCAGCGTTCAGACAGACTTCTATGGCTACACCTTC.

The sample holds one count of this clonotype. This chain links TRBV7-9 with TRBJ2-1; D may be TRBD1 or TRBD2 (5 bases each). CDR3 size: 15 residues. Germline loops: CDR1 SEHNR, CDR2 FQNEAQ (reference sequence). V dropped 4 bases and J dropped 7 bases, with 17 bases sitting between them. The CDR3, as DNA: TGTGCCAGCAGCTCTTACATGGCGAGGGGTAATGAGCAGTTCTTC. Amino acid sequence: CASSSYMARGNEQFF.

The chain combines TRBV20-1 with TRBJ1-5; 7 bases map to TRBD1. The ends lost 6 bases at V and 5 bases at J; junction bases unmatched: 10. The CDR3 runs 14 residues. Germline-derived CDR1 and CDR2 are DFQATT and SNEGSKA (reference sequence). The CDR3 sequence is CSARKGTEYQPQHF. The CDR3, as DNA: TGCAGTGCCCGCAAAGGGACAGAGTATCAGCCCCAGCATTTT.

This clonotype was picked up many times. The CDR3 region is CASSEPGQGGFYEQYF. In DNA, the CDR3 is TGTGCCAGCAGTGAGCCGGGACAGGGGGGATTCTACGAGCAGTACTTC. The rearrangement uses TRBV6-1 and TRBJ2-7; 11 positions agree with TRBD1. The germline CDR1 and CDR2 sequences are MNHNS and SASEGT. The CDR3 runs to 16 residues. The J segment lost 3 bases and the V segment lost 3 bases, leaving 7 bases of the junction unmatched.

As DNA, the CDR3 is TGTGCCAGCAGCCCAGGGACTAGCGGGGGAGGTGCAGATACGCAGTATTTT. Encoded protein: CASSPGTSGGGADTQYF. V gene TRBV13 combines with J gene TRBJ2-3; 14 positions match TRBD2. CDR3 length: 17 amino acids. Germline V gives CDR1 PRHDT, CDR2 FYEKMQ (reference sequence). V gave up 5 bases and J gave up 4 bases; unmatched junction bases: 8.

J is TRBJ2-3 and V is TRBV7-9; 10 bases map to TRBD2. CDR3 length equals 16 residues. V shed 5 bases, J shed 0 bases, and the junction held 5 bases outside the gene matches. CDR1 SEHNR and CDR2 FQNEAQ come from the germline V gene (reference sequence). CDR3 in amino acids: CASSLGLAPSTDTQYF. CDR3 coding DNA: TGTGCCAGCAGCCTGGGACTAGCGCCTAGCACAGATACGCAGTATTTT. Based on the CDR3 plus reference TRBV7-9 and TRBJ2-3, the full variable domain is DTGVSQNPRHKITKRGQNVTFRCDPISEHNRLYWYRQTLGQGPEFLTYFQNEAQLEKSRLLSDRFSAERPKGSFSTLEIQRTEQGDSAMYLCASSLGLAPSTDTQYFGPGTRLTVL.

This clonotype was picked up a small number of times. The chain carries TRBV29-1 and TRBJ2-1; 7 bases match TRBD2. From germline, CDR1 is SQVTM and CDR2 ANQGSEA. The V gene end was trimmed by 7 bases and the J gene end by 5 bases; junction bases not matched to a gene: 5. The CDR3 spans 12 residues. CDR3 nucleotide sequence: TGCAGCGCCCTGGGGGGGGACAATGAGCAGTTCTTC. It yields the protein CSALGGDNEQFF.

This clonotype was found a few times. The chain employs TRBV27 and TRBJ2-3; 9 bases fit TRBD2. This CDR3 is built from 17 residues. Germline lookup yields CDR1 MNHEY and CDR2 SMNVEV (reference sequence). V lost 5 bases, J lost 3 bases, and 12 bases stayed unmatched. CDR3 DNA sequence: TGTGCCAGCAGTCTTAACGGCCTAGCGGGACTAACAGATACGCAGTATTTT. As protein: CASSLNGLAGLTDTQYF.

This clonotype was counted between two and nine times. V gene TRBV20-1 combines with J gene TRBJ2-7; TRBD1 agrees at 9 bases. The CDR3 totals 12 residues. Germline V gives CDR1 DFQATT, CDR2 SNEGSKA (reference sequence). J was trimmed by 6 bases and V by 2 bases; bases with no gene match: 2. The CDR3 coding sequence is TGCAGTGCTAGAACAGGGGGCGGCGAGCAGTACTTC. It yields the protein CSARTGGGEQYF.